This T cell receptor beta chain was identified during a study of cytomegalovirus exposure and HLA in healthy donors. Generated by immunoSEQ multiplex PCR, the TCRdb table keeps only in-frame clones and is missing some. The data contain about 170,000 clones, around 87% of them singletons. General study results and limits: Cytomegalovirus status was reportedly diagnosed by the classifier with high specificity and sensitivity.

In regard to this clone: Its antigen is undetermined.

V was trimmed by 2 bases and J by 5 bases, leaving 7 bases between them. CDR3 length equals 12 residues. The germline V gene encodes CDR1 KGHSH and CDR2 LQKENI. The sequence was collected from a woman aged 30 to 39 in good health and CMV-seronegative. The chain combines TRBV18 with TRBJ2-7; a weak D match, TRBD2 (6 bases). The sample comprised PBMCs. The CDR3, as DNA: TGTGCCAGCTCACCATCTAGCGACGAGCAGTACTTC. Protein sequence: CASSPSSDEQYF.